This entry describes one T cell receptor beta chain. Its target is unknown. This entry is derived from a study of cytomegalovirus exposure and HLA in healthy donors. Points from the study as a whole: In a later analysis, common viral pathogens appeared linked to several of the most significant clusters. Cytomegalovirus status was reportedly diagnosed by the classifier with high sensitivity and specificity.

The PCR had 60 Vbeta and 13 Jbeta primers. Using immunoSEQ multiplex PCR, the repertoire was profiled, and TCRdb retains in-frame clones only, with some absent. The data contain around 170,000 clones, roughly 78% of them singletons. CDR1 and CDR2 (germline): KGHSH, LQKENI. The CDR3 extends over 11 amino acids. Between the trimmed V and J ends, which lost 6 bases and 6 bases, there was a span of 8 bases. This TCR was sampled from a woman in her forties or fifties in good health and CMV-seropositive. The sequenced material came from PBMCs. The chain is built from TRBV18 and TRBJ1-2; D unresolved. CDR3: CASSPSHGYTF. DNA for the CDR3: TGTGCCAGCTCTCCTTCTCATGGCTACACCTTC.